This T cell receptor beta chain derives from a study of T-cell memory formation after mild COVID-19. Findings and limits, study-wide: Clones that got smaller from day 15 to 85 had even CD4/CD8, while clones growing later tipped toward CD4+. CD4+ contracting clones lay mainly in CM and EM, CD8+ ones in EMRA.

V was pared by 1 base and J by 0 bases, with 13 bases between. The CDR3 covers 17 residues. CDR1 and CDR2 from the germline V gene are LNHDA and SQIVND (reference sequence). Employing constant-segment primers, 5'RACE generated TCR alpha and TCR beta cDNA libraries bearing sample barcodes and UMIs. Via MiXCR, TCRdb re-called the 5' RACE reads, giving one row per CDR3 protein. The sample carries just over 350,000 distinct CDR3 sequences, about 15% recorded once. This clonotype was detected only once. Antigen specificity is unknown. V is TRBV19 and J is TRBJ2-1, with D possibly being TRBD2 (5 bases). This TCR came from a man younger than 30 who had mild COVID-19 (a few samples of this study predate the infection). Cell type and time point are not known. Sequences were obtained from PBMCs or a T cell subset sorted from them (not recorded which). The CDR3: CASSIARTSSSYNEQFF. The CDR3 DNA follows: TGTGCCAGTAGTATAGCCAGGACTTCGAGCTCCTACAATGAGCAGTTCTTC. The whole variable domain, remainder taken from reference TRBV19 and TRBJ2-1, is DGGITQSPKYLFRKEGQNVTLSCEQNLNHDAMYWYRQDPGQGLRLIYYSQIVNDFQKGDIAEGYSVSREKKESFPLTVTSAQKNPTAFYLCASSIARTSSSYNEQFFGPGTRLTVL.